The present TCR beta chain was sequenced within a study of OX40 agonist ivuxolimab in advanced cancers. About the study: Antecedent anti-PD-1, anti-PD-L1 or anti-CTLA-4 therapy was permissible, with about 40% having received some.

Sequenced by immunoSEQ multiplex PCR; TCRdb stores in-frame clones only, minus some. This table holds about 95,000 clones, under 85% found once. V was pared by 4 bases and J by 4 bases, with 6 bases of the junction left unmatched. The CDR3 runs to 13 residues. The germline V gene has CDR1 GTSNPN and CDR2 SVGIG (reference sequence). Study-wide findings and caveats: CD4+ T cells averaged fewer expanded clones than CD8+ T cells.

The timepoints at which blood was sampled were baseline, cycle 4 day 1, and cycle 7 day 1. This clone was detected a few times. Its target is unknown. This chain joins TRBV30 and TRBJ1-1; 7 bases agree with TRBD1. Sequenced material: CD4+ or CD8+ T cells sorted from blood, taken in a trial of the OX40 agonist ivuxolimab. The sequence was obtained from an adult with an advanced solid tumor such as melanoma, head and neck, liver or kidney cancer. The CDR3 loop reads CAWNRGGSTEAFF. In DNA, the CDR3 is TGTGCCTGGAACAGGGGAGGCAGCACTGAAGCTTTCTTT.